A single sample gave rise to the 14 T cell receptor beta chains below, sequenced in a study of T cell responses to AZD1222 COVID-19 vaccine (dated by TCRdb to the early 2020s). The library was built by means of the immunoSEQ multiplex PCR assay. Sourced from immuneACCESS, this table was stored by TCRdb with only in-frame sequences that have V and J called. A share of the clones is absent; for the studies checked, an unresolved V gene accounts for under half, and the remainder has no known explanation. The sample includes some 130,000 clones, with 90% to 95% observed a single time. Of the sample, approximately 7% falls within the top ten clones. The time point label corresponds to: about 28 days (+/-7) after the second vaccine dose. Sequencing was performed on peripheral blood, taken 28 days after the second AZD1222 dose. Receptors were obtained from an adult who received the AZD1222 COVID-19 vaccine.

The rearrangement joins TRBV6-1 to TRBJ2-2, with 15 bases aligning to TRBD2. Germline V gives CDR1 MNHNS, CDR2 SASEGT. The CDR3 sequence is 17 residues long. V lost 3 bases and J lost 1; bases outside the gene matches: 0. The CDR3 region is CASSEGLAGGNTGELFF. In DNA, the CDR3 is TGTGCCAGCAGTGAGGGACTAGCGGGGGGGAACACCGGGGAGCTGTTTTTT.

This clone was seen only a few times. The V gene is TRBV5-5, the J gene TRBJ2-7; no definite D call. This CDR3 has 12 amino acids. V was cut by 1 base and J by 4 bases, with 6 bases left in between. Looked up from germline, CDR1 is SGHKS and CDR2 is YYEKEE (reference sequence). The CDR3 is CASSLLQYEQYF. CDR3 coding DNA: TGTGCCAGCAGCTTGCTCCAGTACGAGCAGTACTTC.

The table lists this clone with a count of one. The chain recombines TRBV4-3 with TRBJ1-1; D call uncertain. The length of the CDR3 is 14 residues. CDR1 and CDR2 (germline): LGHNA, YSLEER. V was clipped by 0 bases and J by 3 bases, with 8 bases between them. CDR3 DNA sequence: TGCGCCAGCAGCCAAGAGGGCCTCGACACTGAAGCTTTCTTT. This translates into CASSQEGLDTEAFF.

This clone was seen just once. V gene TRBV5-5 combines with J gene TRBJ1-5; D gene uncertain. Germline CDR1 is SGHKS and CDR2 is YYEKEE (reference sequence). Trimming shortened V by 3 bases and J by 1 base, and 11 bases separated the two germline ends. The CDR3 is made up of 15 amino acids. CDR3 coding DNA: TGTGCCAGCAGCTCGGACGGCCTAAGCAATCAGCCCCAGCATTTT. Its translation: CASSSDGLSNQPQHF.

The chain couples TRBV11-2 to TRBJ2-7; D uncertain. Trimming left V 1 base short and J 3 bases short, with 10 bases between. The CDR3 length is 14 residues. Germline CDR1 reads SGHAT; CDR2 reads FQNNGV. The CDR3 DNA reads as TGTGCCAGCAGCTTAGGTTCAAGGGACTACGAGCAGTACTTC. Translating it yields CASSLGSRDYEQYF.

This clone came up once. The DNA for the CDR3 is TGTGCCAGCAGTGAAGGGGTCTTCCAGCGCGACATCGGACAGGGCAATCAGCCCCAGCATTTT. Protein product: CASSEGVFQRDIGQGNQPQHF. The J gene is TRBJ1-5, the V gene TRBV2, with 7 bases identical to TRBD1. V shed 1 base and J 2 bases; nucleotides not matched to a gene: 20. The germline V gene encodes CDR1 SNHLY and CDR2 FYNNEI. The CDR3 totals 21 residues.

This chain's CDR3 is CAISEWDNLYNEQFF. The CDR3 DNA reads TGTGCCATCAGTGAGTGGGACAACCTCTACAATGAGCAGTTCTTC. This chain uses TRBV10-3 with TRBJ2-1; maybe TRBD1 (6 bases). This CDR3 spans 15 amino acids. Per germline, CDR1 ENHRY and CDR2 SYGVKD. V was shortened by 1 base and J by 3 bases, with 10 bases between the two germline ends.

This sequence joins TRBV5-5 and TRBJ1-1; D unclear. This CDR3 has 11 residues. Deletions cut 2 bases from V and 11 bases from J, with 10 bases between. Germline-derived CDR1 and CDR2 are SGHKS and YYEKEE (reference sequence). In DNA form, the CDR3 reads TGTGCCAGCAGCTTAATGACTTTTGCTTTCTTT. This sequence encodes CASSLMTFAFF.

V gene TRBV10-3 combines with J gene TRBJ1-1; TRBD1 might be the D (5 bases). Germline CDR1 and CDR2: ENHRY and SYGVKD. V gave up 7 bases and J gave up 1 base, with 10 bases separating them. The CDR3 length is 13 residues. The chain's CDR3 is CAIKKTENTEAFF. The CDR3 coding sequence is TGTGCCATCAAGAAGACAGAGAACACTGAAGCTTTCTTT.

Comment on this clone: At the DNA level, this CDR3 is encoded by other sequences in the same sample as well. The chain employs TRBV30 and TRBJ2-7; D gene uncertain. CDR1 and CDR2 (germline): GTSNPN, SVGIG (reference sequence). V lost 0 bases and J 3 bases, leaving 3 bases between the germline ends. This CDR3 has 11 residues. The CDR3 nucleotides read TGTGCCTGGAGTGTCGGCTACGAGCAGTACTTC. It codes for CAWSVGYEQYF.

This chain links TRBV4-1 with TRBJ1-1; D call uncertain. The CDR3 is made up of 15 amino acids. The V end lost 3 bases, the J end lost 8 bases, and 19 bases lay between the germline ends. Germline values: CDR1 MGHRA, CDR2 YSYEKL. CDR3 nucleotide sequence: TGCGCCAGCAGCCATCGTAGCCAGCGGCAGACCGAAGCTTTCTTT. It specifies CASSHRSQRQTEAFF.

This chain uses TRBV30 with TRBJ1-4, with a weak D call TRBD1 (5 bases). The V end was cut by 0 bases, the J end by 7 bases, with 12 bases between. Germline V gene data show CDR1 as GTSNPN and CDR2 as SVGIG (reference sequence). This CDR3 has 14 residues. CDR3 region: CAWSVGGDVEKLFF. DNA of the CDR3: TGTGCCTGGAGTGTCGGAGGGGACGTTGAAAAACTGTTTTTT.

V usage is TRBV7-9 and J usage is TRBJ2-7; perhaps D is TRBD1 or TRBD2 (6 bases each). Between the trimmed V and J ends, which lost 1 base and 3 bases, there was a span of 10 bases. The CDR3 runs to 14 residues. CDR1 is SEHNR, CDR2 FQNEAQ, per germline (reference sequence). The chain's CDR3 is CASSLVQGLYEQYF. The CDR3 DNA reads as TGTGCCAGCAGCTTAGTACAGGGACTCTACGAGCAGTACTTC.

V usage is TRBV7-9 and J usage is TRBJ2-5; TRBD2 is a possible D gene (5 bases). Germline V CDR1 and CDR2: SEHNR, FQNEAQ (reference sequence). The CDR3 extends over 13 amino acids. V shed 3 bases and J shed 5 bases, with 10 bases lying between them. The CDR3 DNA follows: TGTGCCAGCAGCTTCCCTAGCAGTGAGACCCAGTACTTC. It translates to CASSFPSSETQYF.